This T cell receptor beta chain derives from a study of cytotoxic CD8 clonotypes in ibrutinib-treated CLL. The table came from immunoSEQ multiplex PCR; TCRdb's copy has only in-frame clones and leaves some out. The profile shows 200,000 to 250,000 clones, roughly 73% of them singletons. The V gene end was trimmed by 4 bases and the J gene end by 2 bases; junction bases not matched to a gene: 3. The germline CDR1 and CDR2 sequences are MGHRA and YSYEKL. The CDR3 spans 16 residues. This chain joins TRBV4-1 and TRBJ2-3; 13 bases align to TRBD2. This specimen consisted of PBMCs, obtained after 12 months of ibrutinib treatment. This TCR was sampled from a human donor with chronic lymphocytic leukemia. The CDR3 DNA reads as TGCGCCAGCAGCCTCGGGACTAGCGGGACCACAGATACGCAGTATTTT. Translation: CASSLGTSGTTDTQYF.